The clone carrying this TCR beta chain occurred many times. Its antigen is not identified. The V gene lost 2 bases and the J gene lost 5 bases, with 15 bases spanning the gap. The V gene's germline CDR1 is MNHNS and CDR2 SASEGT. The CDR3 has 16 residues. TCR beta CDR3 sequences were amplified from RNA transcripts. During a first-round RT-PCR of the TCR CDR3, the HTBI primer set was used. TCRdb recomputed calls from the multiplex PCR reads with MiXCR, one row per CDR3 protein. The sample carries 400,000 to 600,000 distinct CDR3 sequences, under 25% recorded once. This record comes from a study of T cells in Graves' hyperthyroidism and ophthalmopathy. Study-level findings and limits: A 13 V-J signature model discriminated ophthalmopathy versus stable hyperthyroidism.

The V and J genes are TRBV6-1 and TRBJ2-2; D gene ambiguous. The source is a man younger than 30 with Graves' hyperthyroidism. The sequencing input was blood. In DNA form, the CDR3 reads TGTGCCAGCAGTGAATGGTTAATACTCGAGACCGGGGAGCTGTTTTTT. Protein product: CASSEWLILETGELFF.